This T cell receptor beta chain was sequenced for a study of cytomegalovirus exposure and HLA in healthy donors. In this sample, this clone turned up once. V lost 2 bases to trimming and J lost 5 bases; unmatched junction nucleotides: 1. The CDR3 is 13 residues long. Germline V gene data show CDR1 as MDHEN and CDR2 as SYDVKM. The PCR used 60 Vbeta and 13 Jbeta primers. Here immunoSEQ multiplex PCR was the method, and the copy in TCRdb shows in-frame clones only, minus some. Among about 98,000 clones listed, 55% to 75% were seen once. This rearrangement joins TRBV28 to TRBJ2-7; 9 positions match TRBD2. What was sequenced was PBMCs. The sequence came from a man aged 45-60 years in good health and CMV-seronegative. CDR3 DNA sequence: TGTGCCAGCAGTTTAGCGGGAGGGAACGAGCAGTACTTC. Amino acid sequence: CASSLAGGNEQYF.